This T cell receptor beta chain was recovered during a study of T cell changes during pregnancy in multiple sclerosis. The V gene end was trimmed by 0 bases and the J gene end by 5 bases; junction bases not matched to a gene: 10. CDR3 length: 16 residues. Looked up from germline, CDR1 is SEHNR and CDR2 is FQNEAQ (reference sequence). Only in-frame clones appear in the TCRdb table, and some are missing; sequencing was by immunoSEQ multiplex PCR. The sample includes some 55,000 clones, around 87% of them seen just once. The sequence came from a human donor whose cells served as feeder cells for cultures in a pregnancy study. Sequencing was done on a sample of peripheral blood from another person, used as feeder cells. The chain employs TRBV7-9 and TRBJ2-7, with 7 nucleotides matching TRBD1. CDR3 DNA sequence: TGTGCCAGCAGCTTAGCGCCCCCGACAGGGATCGACGAGCAGTACTTC. It is translated as CASSLAPPTGIDEQYF.